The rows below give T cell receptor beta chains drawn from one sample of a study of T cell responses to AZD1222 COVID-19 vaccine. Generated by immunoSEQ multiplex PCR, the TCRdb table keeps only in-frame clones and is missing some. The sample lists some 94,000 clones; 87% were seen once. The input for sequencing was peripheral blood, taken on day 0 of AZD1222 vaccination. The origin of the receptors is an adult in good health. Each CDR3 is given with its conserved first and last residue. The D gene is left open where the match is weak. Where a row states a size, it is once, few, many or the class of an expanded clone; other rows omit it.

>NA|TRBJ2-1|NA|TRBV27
TGTGCCAGCAGTTTACTAGGAAACCCCAACAATGAGCAGTTCTTC
CASSLLGNPNNEQFF
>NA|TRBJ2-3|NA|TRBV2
TGTGCCAGCAGTGAAGTGGGAGGTACGCAGTATTTT
CASSEVGGTQYF
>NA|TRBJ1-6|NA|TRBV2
TGTGCCAGCAGTGAAAATTCAAATTCACCCCTCCACTTT
CASSENSNSPLHF
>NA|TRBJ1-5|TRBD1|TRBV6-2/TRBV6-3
TGTGCCAGCAGTCAGGACAGGGGCGGCAATCAGCCCCAGCATTTT
CASSQDRGGNQPQHF
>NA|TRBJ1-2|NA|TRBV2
TGTGCCAGCAATGGTGGGGCCTATGGCTACACCTTC
CASNGGAYGYTF
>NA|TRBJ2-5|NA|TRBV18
TGTGCCAGCCTACCGGGGTCTGAGGCCGAGACCCAGTACTTC
CASLPGSEAETQYF
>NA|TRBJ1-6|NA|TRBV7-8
TGTGCCAGCAGCTTATATGAGGTCGCAAATTCACCCCTCCACTTT
CASSLYEVANSPLHF
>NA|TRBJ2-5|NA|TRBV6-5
TGTGCCAGCAGCCTCAGCAGGGTGACGGAGACCCAGTACTTC
CASSLSRVTETQYF
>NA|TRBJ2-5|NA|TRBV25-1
TGTGCCAGCAGTGGTGACAGGCAGTGGGAGACCCAGTACTTC
CASSGDRQWETQYF
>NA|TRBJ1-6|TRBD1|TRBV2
TGTGCCAGCAGTCGTTTACAGGGGCCCCTTTCACCCCTCCACTTT
CASSRLQGPLSPLHF
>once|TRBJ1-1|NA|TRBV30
TGTGCCGGACGTACGGGGCACACTGAAGCTTTCTTT
CAGRTGHTEAFF
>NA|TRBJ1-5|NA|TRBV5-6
TGTGCCAGCAGCTTGCTACTTAGCAATCAGCCCCAGCATTTT
CASSLLLSNQPQHF
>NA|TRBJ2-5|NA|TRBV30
TGTGCCTGGAGTGTCCCCCTAGGGATGGGGGAGACCCAGTACTTC
CAWSVPLGMGETQYF
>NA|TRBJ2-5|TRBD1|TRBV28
TGTGCCAGCAGCTCACCGGGACAGGGGGCACAGGAGACCCAGTACTTC
CASSSPGQGAQETQYF
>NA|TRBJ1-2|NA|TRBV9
TGTGCCAGCAGTTCTTATCCGTCACCGGGGCAGCCTACTGGGCACTATGGCTACACCTTC
CASSSYPSPGQPTGHYGYTF
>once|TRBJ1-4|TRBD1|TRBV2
TGTGCCAGCAGTCCCGACAGGGGGCTCGAAAAACTGTTTTTT
CASSPDRGLEKLFF
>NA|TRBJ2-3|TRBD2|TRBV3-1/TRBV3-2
TGTGCCAGCAGCCACGGGGGGGGGCAAGCAGATACGCAGTATTTT
CASSHGGGQADTQYF
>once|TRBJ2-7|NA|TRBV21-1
TGTGCCAGCAGCAAAGTTTGGACAGGGCTGTACTTC
CASSKVWTGLYF
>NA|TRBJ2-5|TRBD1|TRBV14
TGTGCCAGCAGCCAGGGTTTCCGGGACAGGCAAGAGACCCAGTACTTC
CASSQGFRDRQETQYF
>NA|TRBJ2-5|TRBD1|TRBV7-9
TGTGCCAGCACCCGCCTCGAACAGGGGCAAGAGACCCAGTACTTC
CASTRLEQGQETQYF
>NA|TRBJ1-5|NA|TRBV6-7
TGTGCCAGCAATCGACAGTCTCATAGCAATCAGCCCCAGCATTTT
CASNRQSHSNQPQHF
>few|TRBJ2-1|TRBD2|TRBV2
TGTGCCAGCAGTGAAGGGACTAGCTTCGGGAATGAGCAGTTCTTC
CASSEGTSFGNEQFF
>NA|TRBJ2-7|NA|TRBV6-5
TGTGCCAGCAGTTATGGCACCTCAACCAGCTACGAGCAGTACTTC
CASSYGTSTSYEQYF
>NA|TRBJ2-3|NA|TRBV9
TGTGCCAGCAGCCCCCGGGTAGGGGATACGCAGTATTTT
CASSPRVGDTQYF
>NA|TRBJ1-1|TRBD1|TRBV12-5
TGTGCTAGTGGTTCCGGGACAGGGGGCGTCAACACTGAAGCTTTCTTT
CASGSGTGGVNTEAFF
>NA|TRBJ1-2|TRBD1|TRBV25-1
TGTGCCAGCAGTGAACCGGGACAGCCCTATGGCTACACCTTC
CASSEPGQPYGYTF
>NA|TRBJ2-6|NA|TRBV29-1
TGCAGCGGGGTTTCTGGGGCCAACGTCCTGACTTTC
CSGVSGANVLTF
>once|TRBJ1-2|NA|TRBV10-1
TGCGCCAGCAGTGATTGGTCGTTC
CASSDWSF
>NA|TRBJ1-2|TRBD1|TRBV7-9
TGTGCCAGCAGCTTAGCGTCAGGACAGGGTGACTATGGCTACACCTTC
CASSLASGQGDYGYTF
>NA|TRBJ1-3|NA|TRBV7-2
TGTGCCAGCAGCTCCCCGGGGGGCTCCCTCTCTGGAAACACCATATATTTT
CASSSPGGSLSGNTIYF
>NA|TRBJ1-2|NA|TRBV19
TGTGCCAGTTGGGATGGGGGCGGCTACACCTTC
CASWDGGGYTF
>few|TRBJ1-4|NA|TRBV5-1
TGTGCCAGCAGCTGGGGCGGGGGGCCTAATGAAAAACTGTTTTTT
CASSWGGGPNEKLFF
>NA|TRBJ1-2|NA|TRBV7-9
TGTGCCTCCAACGGGGGGAATGGCTACACCTTC
CASNGGNGYTF
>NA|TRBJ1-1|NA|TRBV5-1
TGTGCCAGCAGCTGGAATTTGGGGGGCCCGGACACTGAAGCTTTCTTT
CASSWNLGGPDTEAFF
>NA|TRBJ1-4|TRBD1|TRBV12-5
TGTGCTAGTGGTTCCGGGACAGGACCTGAAAAACTGTTTTTT
CASGSGTGPEKLFF
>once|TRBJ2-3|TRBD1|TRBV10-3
TGTGCCATCACCACAGGGGTAACAGATACGCAGTATTTT
CAITTGVTDTQYF
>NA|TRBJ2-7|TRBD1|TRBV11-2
TGTGCCAGCAGCACGGGACAGGGTTCCTACGAGCAGTACTTC
CASSTGQGSYEQYF
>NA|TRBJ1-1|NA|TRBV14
TGTGCCAGCAGCCCCTTAGGCCTGGACACTGAAGCTTTCTTT
CASSPLGLDTEAFF
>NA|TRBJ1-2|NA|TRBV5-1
TGCGCCAGCAGCTTCGCAGGGGCCGAGGGGCGCTACACCTTC
CASSFAGAEGRYTF
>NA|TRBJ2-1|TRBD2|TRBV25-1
TGTGCCAGCAGTGAATTTAGGGCTAGCGGTGAGCAGTTCTTC
CASSEFRASGEQFF
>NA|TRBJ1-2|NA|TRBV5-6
TGTGCCAGCAGCCCGAGGTTTAGGGCCGATGGCTACACCTTC
CASSPRFRADGYTF
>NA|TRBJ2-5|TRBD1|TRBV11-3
TGTGCCAGCAGCCAGCGACAGGGGGAAAGAGAGACCCAGTACTTC
CASSQRQGERETQYF
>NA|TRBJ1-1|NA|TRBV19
TGTGCCAGTAGTATAGGGTGGGGAGGAGGCACTGAAGCTTTCTTT
CASSIGWGGGTEAFF
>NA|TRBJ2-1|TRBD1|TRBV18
TGTGCCAGCTCAGTAACCGGGACAGTAGTTCCCAATGAGCAGTTCTTC
CASSVTGTVVPNEQFF
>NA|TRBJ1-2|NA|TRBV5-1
TGCGCCAGCAGCTTGGCTGCCAACTATGGCTACACCTTC
CASSLAANYGYTF
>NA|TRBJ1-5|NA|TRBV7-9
TGTGCCAGCAGCTTAGAGGATCAGCCCCAGCATTTT
CASSLEDQPQHF
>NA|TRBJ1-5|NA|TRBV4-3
TGCGCCAGCAGCCAAGATCGGCAGAACGAGAATCAGCCCCAGCATTTT
CASSQDRQNENQPQHF
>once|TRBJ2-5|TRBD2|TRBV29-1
TGCAGCGAGACTAGCGGGAAAGGAGAGACCCAGTACTTC
CSETSGKGETQYF
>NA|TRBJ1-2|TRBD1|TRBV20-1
TGCAGTGGGTGGGACAGGTATGGCTACACCTTC
CSGWDRYGYTF
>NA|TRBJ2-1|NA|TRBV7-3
TGTGCCAGCAGCAAGGACAATACCAATGAGCAGTTCTTC
CASSKDNTNEQFF
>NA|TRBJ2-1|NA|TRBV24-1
TGTGCCACCAGTTTAGGGGGGGGGCCGGTTGGTAGGAATGAGCAGTTCTTC
CATSLGGGPVGRNEQFF
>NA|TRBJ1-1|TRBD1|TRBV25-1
TGTGCCAGCAGTGAACAGGGGGCGAAAAAGAACACTGAAGCTTTCTTT
CASSEQGAKKNTEAFF
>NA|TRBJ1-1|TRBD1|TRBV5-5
TGTGCCAGCAGCCAGGACAGGGTCGGGGTGAACACTGAAGCTTTCTTT
CASSQDRVGVNTEAFF
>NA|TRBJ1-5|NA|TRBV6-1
TGTGCCAGCAGTGAAGGAATTGGTCAGCCCCAGCATTTT
CASSEGIGQPQHF
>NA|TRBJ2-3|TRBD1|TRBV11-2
TGTGCCAGCAGCTTCGGGACAGGCACAGATACGCAGTATTTT
CASSFGTGTDTQYF
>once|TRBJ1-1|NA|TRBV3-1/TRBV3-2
TGTGCCAGCAGCCTCGGGGGGACGAACACTGAAGCTTTCTTT
CASSLGGTNTEAFF
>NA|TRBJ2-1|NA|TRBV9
TGTGCCAGCAGCGTAGCGGGAGTCTCCTACAATGAGCAGTTCTTC
CASSVAGVSYNEQFF
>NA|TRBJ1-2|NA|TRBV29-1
TGCAGCGTTGTTAATTCCGGGTGGGGCACTAACTATGGCTACACCTTC
CSVVNSGWGTNYGYTF
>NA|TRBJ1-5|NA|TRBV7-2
TGTGCCAGCAGCCTCGTGGGTGGATCGAGCAATCAGCCCCAGCATTTT
CASSLVGGSSNQPQHF
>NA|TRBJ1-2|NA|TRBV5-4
TGTGCCAGCAGTAAAGGTGCGGAGAGCCTCTATGGCTACACCTTC
CASSKGAESLYGYTF